This TCR beta chain was identified during a study of T cells in Graves' hyperthyroidism and ophthalmopathy. Researchers amplified the TCR beta CDR3 regions from RNA transcripts. First-round RT-PCR with HTBI primers amplified the TCR CDR3 region. Using its own MiXCR run on the multiplex PCR reads, TCRdb lists one record per CDR3 protein. The sample carries around 500,000 distinct CDR3 sequences, 12% to 15% recorded once. This clonotype was seen many times. Stable Graves' hyperthyroidism meant no ophthalmopathy progression within 18 months. Deletions cut 3 bases from V and 2 bases from J, with 14 bases between. This CDR3 is built from 15 residues. Germline V CDR1 and CDR2: MDHEN, SYDVKM.

V usage is TRBV28 and J usage is TRBJ2-7; D is perhaps TRBD2 (6 bases). Sequencing was carried out using blood. This TCR was recovered from a woman between 40 and 55 years old with Graves' hyperthyroidism. The DNA for the CDR3 is TGTGCCAGCAGTTTCGGTGCCGGGGGAGCCTACGAGCAGTACTTC. This sequence encodes CASSFGAGGAYEQYF.